This T cell receptor (beta chain) stems from a study of control samples from healthy donors and cancer patients. Trimming left V 0 bases short and J 8 bases short, with 10 bases between. Germline CDR1 and CDR2: LGHNA and YSLEER. The CDR3 spans 14 residues. TCRdb's copy holds only in-frame clones and misses some; the assay was immunoSEQ multiplex PCR. The table lists roughly 40,000 clones, roughly 85% of them singletons. Specimen: blood. This TCR was sampled from a man aged 55 to 70 in good health. The chain couples TRBV4-3 to TRBJ1-4, with D hard to call. The CDR3 spells CASSQERLSEKLFF. CDR3 nucleotide sequence: TGCGCCAGCAGCCAAGAGCGCCTCTCGGAAAAACTGTTTTTT.